This TCR beta chain stems from a study of blood T cell repertoires in COVID-19 (dated by TCRdb to 2019 to 2021). Background for the entire study: Samples covering the acute and convalescent phases of COVID-19 were provided by collaborators in the United States, Italy and Spain. The material from the prospective study consisted of cDNA or gDNA derived from T cells, B-cell-depleted T cells, or PBMCs. Deeply sampled blood TCRbeta repertoires from subjects exposed to, actively infected with, or recovered from COVID-19 were included in the dataset. The repertoires were released in a freely available public database meant as a resource for research on the immune response to SARS-CoV-2. The samples were drawn from two sources: the first 160 participants of the ongoing ImmuneRACE study, and fewer than 1,500 subjects contributed by 6 global collaborators. Nearly every sample came with metadata listing a de-identified subject ID, COVID-19 status, age in years and sex. Where available, HLA class I and class II types were taken from metadata supplied by the sample provider and were not determined by assay-based typing. Study-wide findings and limitations: The quantity of clinical and demographic metadata differed by source and by participant and was supplied without curation.

TCRbeta CDR3 regions were amplified from genomic DNA using the immunoSEQ Assay, a bias-controlled multiplex PCR. The paper's data handling went like this. Nucleated cell counts per sample were estimated from amplification of reference gene primers within the assay. Sequence reads were collapsed and filtered to measure the absolute abundance of every unique TCRbeta CDR3 rearrangement. For each sample, productive Simpson clonality was calculated as the square root of Simpson's diversity index across productive rearrangements. TCRdb provides this immuneACCESS table in a form limited to in-frame rearrangements. Some clones are lacking; in checked studies, under half of them reflect an unresolved V gene, and why the rest are absent is not known. V, J and clone size reflect that table, while D and trimming were determined from the DNA. This sample lists a few hundred thousand clones; around four fifths were detected once. Around 5% of the sample is taken by the ten largest.

The CDR3 goes from the cysteine to the phenylalanine over 13 residues. The read is trimmed to its CDR3 DNA, 39 bases read in frame from base 1. Trimming at the junction amounts to 8 bases on V and 0 bases on J, and the germline ends lie 9 bases apart. The CDR1 and CDR2 encoded by the germline V gene are MRHNA and SNTAGT. On this clone itself: The target of this receptor is not known. No base quality values were provided; no much bigger clone lies one nucleotide off.

Participants in the prospective study were aged 18 to 89 years, lived in 20 to 30 United States geographic areas, and enrolled through a virtual design. In the prospective study, participants were assigned to cohorts based on the clinical history participants reported in a screening survey and a study questionnaire. Recovered participants in ImmuneRACE Cohort 3 were defined as having two consecutive negative NP/OP PCR tests, clearance from a healthcare professional, or resolution of symptoms. In the prospective study, whole blood, serum and a nasopharyngeal or oropharyngeal swab were collected from each participant by mobile phlebotomists. Over a roughly 2-month period, participants in the prospective study had the option of providing additional blood draws and questionnaires. Blood samples from the prospective study were shipped frozen or at room temperature prior to DNA extraction.

Rearrangement joined TRBV6-4 to TRBJ2-3; the D gene remains uncertain. The receptor was derived from a woman aged 50 to 65 who had recovered from COVID-19. The sequencing sample was made of PBMCs or T cells enriched from blood (not recorded which). CDR3 protein: CASFESSTDTQYF. In nucleotides, the sequence is TGTGCCAGCTTCGAGAGTAGCACAGATACGCAGTATTTT.